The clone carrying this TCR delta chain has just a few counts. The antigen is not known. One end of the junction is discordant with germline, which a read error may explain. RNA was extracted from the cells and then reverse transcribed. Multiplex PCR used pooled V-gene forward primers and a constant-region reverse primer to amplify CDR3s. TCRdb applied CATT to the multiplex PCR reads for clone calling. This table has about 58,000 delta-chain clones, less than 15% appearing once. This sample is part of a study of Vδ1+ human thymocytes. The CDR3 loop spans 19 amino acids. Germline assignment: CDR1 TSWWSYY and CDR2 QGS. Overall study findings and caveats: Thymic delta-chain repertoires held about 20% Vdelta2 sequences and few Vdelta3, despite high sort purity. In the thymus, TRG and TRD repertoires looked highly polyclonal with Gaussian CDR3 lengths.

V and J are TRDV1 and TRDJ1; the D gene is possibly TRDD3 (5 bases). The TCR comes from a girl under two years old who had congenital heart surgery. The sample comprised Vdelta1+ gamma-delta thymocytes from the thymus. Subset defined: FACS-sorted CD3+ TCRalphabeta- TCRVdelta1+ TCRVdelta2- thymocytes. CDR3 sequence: CALGERRTPYYLLAPKLIF. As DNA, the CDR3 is TGCGCTCTTGGGGAAAGGAGAACTCCTTATTATCTATTAGCCCCTAAACTCATCTTT.